Listed below are T cell receptor beta chains from one sample, sequenced in a study of early T cells in non-severe SARS-CoV-2 infection. TCRdb fed the 5' RACE reads into MiXCR, producing one record per CDR3 protein. The sample carries approximately 70,000 distinct CDR3 sequences, 12% recorded once. The specimen sequenced was whole blood. The receptors were sampled from an adult who was a healthcare worker with PCR-confirmed SARS-CoV-2 infection or an uninfected control (not recorded which). CDR3s include the opening cysteine and the closing phenylalanine or tryptophan. A D gene is named only where the DNA matches it firmly. The listing skips clone size in some rows; elsewhere it reads once, few, many or a size class.

cdr3_aa	cdr3_nt	v_call	d_call	clone_size	j_call	cdr3_length
CAWSKGGTSKETQYF	TGTGCCTGGTCTAAGGGTGGGACATCTAAAGAGACCCAGTACTTC	TRBV30	.	.	TRBJ2-5	15
CASSHHLQPRTATNEQFF	TGTGCCAGCAGCCACCACTTACAACCACGGACTGCGACCAATGAGCAGTTCTTC	TRBV4-2	.	.	TRBJ2-1	18
CASSPTRDQPQHF	TGTGCCAGCTCACCGACACGGGATCAGCCCCAGCATTTT	TRBV18	.	.	TRBJ1-5	13
CASSLSGGVVNTQYF	TGTGCCAGCAGCTTATCCGGGGGTGTTGTAAATACGCAGTATTTT	TRBV7-2	.	few	TRBJ2-3	15
CAISVGSEPSYEQYF	TGTGCCATCAGTGTAGGCAGCGAACCTTCCTACGAGCAGTACTTC	TRBV10-3	.	many	TRBJ2-7	15
CAWDNRGTEAFF	TGTGCCTGGGACAATCGAGGGACTGAAGCTTTCTTT	TRBV30	.	.	TRBJ1-1	12
CASSLSGDYEQYF	TGTGCCAGTAGTTTAAGCGGGGACTACGAGCAGTACTTC	TRBV19	TRBD2	few	TRBJ2-7	13
CSGLDRGMNTEAFF	TGCAGCGGCCTGGACAGGGGGATGAACACTGAAGCTTTCTTT	TRBV29-1	TRBD1	few	TRBJ1-1	14
CASSQDSVGGFEPQHF	TGCGCCAGCAGCCAAGATTCGGTCGGAGGGTTTGAGCCCCAGCATTTT	TRBV4-1	.	many	TRBJ1-5	16
CSAPHREKLFF	TGCAGTGCTCCCCACCGGGAAAAACTGTTTTTT	TRBV20-1	.	.	TRBJ1-4	11
CSVASGGRTDTQYF	TGCAGCGTCGCTAGCGGGGGGAGAACAGATACGCAGTATTTT	TRBV29-1	TRBD2	few	TRBJ2-3	14
CAISKETGYEQYF	TGTGCCATCAGCAAAGAGACAGGGTACGAGCAGTACTTC	TRBV10-3	TRBD1	few	TRBJ2-7	13
CASSQGVGQGANTGELFF	TGTGCCAGCAGCCAAGGGGTTGGACAGGGAGCCAACACCGGGGAGCTGTTTTTT	TRBV3-1	TRBD1	.	TRBJ2-2	18
CSATDRGTEAFF	TGCAGTGCCACGGACAGGGGCACTGAAGCTTTCTTT	TRBV20-1	TRBD1	.	TRBJ1-1	12
CASSSFRAAGGREQYF	TGTGCCAGCAGCTCTTTCAGGGCAGCGGGGGGGCGCGAGCAGTACTTC	TRBV11-2	TRBD2	.	TRBJ2-7	16
CASSSEGNIQYF	TGTGCCAGCAGCTCGGAGGGGAACATTCAGTACTTC	TRBV12-3/TRBV12-4	.	few	TRBJ2-4	12
CASSPQDSGYEQFF	TGTGCCAGCTCACCACAAGATAGCGGGTACGAGCAGTTCTTC	TRBV18	TRBD2	.	TRBJ2-1	14
CASSSIYEQYF	TGTGCCAGCAGTTCCATCTACGAGCAGTACTTC	TRBV28	.	.	TRBJ2-7	11
CASSLPSRGRGVTEAFF	TGTGCCAGCAGCCTTCCTTCTAGGGGGCGAGGGGTCACTGAAGCTTTCTTT	TRBV3-1	TRBD1	many	TRBJ1-1	17
CASSQWEEYTIYF	TGCGCCAGCAGCCAATGGGAGGAGTACACCATATATTTT	TRBV4-1	.	.	TRBJ1-3	13